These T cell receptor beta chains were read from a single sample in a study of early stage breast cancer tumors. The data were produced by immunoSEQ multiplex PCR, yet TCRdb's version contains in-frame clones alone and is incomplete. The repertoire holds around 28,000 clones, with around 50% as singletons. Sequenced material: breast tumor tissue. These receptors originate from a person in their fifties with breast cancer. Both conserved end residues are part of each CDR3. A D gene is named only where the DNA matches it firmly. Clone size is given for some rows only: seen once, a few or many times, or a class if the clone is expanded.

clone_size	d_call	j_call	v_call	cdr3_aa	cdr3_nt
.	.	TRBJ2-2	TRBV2	CASSEVRQGHGELFF	TGTGCCAGCAGTGAAGTACGCCAGGGTCACGGGGAGCTGTTTTTT
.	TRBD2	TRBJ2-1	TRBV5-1	CASSPGAAGGPNEQFF	TGCGCCAGCAGCCCAGGGGCGGCGGGAGGGCCCAATGAGCAGTTCTTC
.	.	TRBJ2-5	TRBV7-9	CASSQDMIAAEGTQYF	TGCGCCAGCAGCCAAGATATGATAGCGGCGGAGGGGACCCAGTACTTC
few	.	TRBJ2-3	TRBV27	CASSSSTMGDTQYF	TGTGCCAGCAGTAGCTCAACTATGGGAGATACGCAGTATTTT
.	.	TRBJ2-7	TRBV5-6	CASSLGGQVSYEQYF	TGTGCCAGCAGCTTGGGGGGGCAGGTTTCCTACGAGCAGTACTTC
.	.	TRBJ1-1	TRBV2	CASSEARVSRTEAFF	TGTGCCAGCAGTGAAGCGAGGGTCTCCCGCACTGAAGCTTTCTTT
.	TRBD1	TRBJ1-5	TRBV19	CASSMLGDRGLTNQPQHF	TGTGCCAGTAGTATGCTAGGCGACAGGGGTTTGACAAATCAGCCCCAGCATTTT
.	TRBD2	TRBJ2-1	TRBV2	CASSVAGGTSYNEQFF	TGTGCCAGCAGTGTTGCGGGAGGGACGTCCTACAATGAGCAGTTCTTC
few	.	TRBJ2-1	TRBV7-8	CASSPWTGSYNEQFF	TGTGCCAGCAGCCCCTGGACTGGCTCCTACAATGAGCAGTTCTTC
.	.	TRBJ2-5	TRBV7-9	CASSLAGSQETQYF	TGTGCCAGCAGCTTAGCGGGGTCTCAAGAGACCCAGTACTTC
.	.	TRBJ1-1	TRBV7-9	CASSRGPGRGEAFF	TGTGCCAGCAGCCGAGGCCCGGGGCGGGGTGAAGCTTTCTTT
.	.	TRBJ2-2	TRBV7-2	CASSSNTGELFF	TGTGCCAGCAGCTCGAACACCGGGGAGCTGTTTTTT
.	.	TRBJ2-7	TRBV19	CASSPMGVYYEQYF	TGTGCCAGTAGTCCCATGGGTGTGTACTACGAGCAGTACTTC
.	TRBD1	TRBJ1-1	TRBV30	CAWSATGATEAFF	TGTGCCTGGAGCGCAACAGGGGCCACTGAAGCTTTCTTT
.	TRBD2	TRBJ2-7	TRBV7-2	CASSPTSGRVKGEQYF	TGTGCCAGCAGCCCAACTAGCGGGAGAGTAAAGGGCGAGCAGTACTTC